Sequencing of this T cell receptor (beta chain) was carried out in a study of T cells in Graves' hyperthyroidism and ophthalmopathy (dated by TCRdb to about 2019). Turning to the overall study: Peripheral blood samples were taken at initial diagnosis, before any treatment was given. In six Graves' hyperthyroidism patients, the study also compared T-cell repertoires from thyroid tissue with T-cell repertoires from blood. To identify distinguishing TCR V-J signatures, a discovery cohort of roughly 100 patients was used, comprising 43 with Graves' ophthalmopathy and approximately 57 with stable Graves' hyperthyroidism. Prospective prediction of ophthalmopathy was tested in an independent validation cohort of some 19 hyperthyroidism patients and 17 patients who later progressed to ophthalmopathy. After sampling, hyperthyroidism patients received methimazole starting at 30 mg daily, and ophthalmopathy patients received high-dose intravenous methylprednisolone. The 100 discovery patients were randomly divided into training and test sets at a 7:3 ratio. TCR Vbeta CDR3 sequencing of 135 peripheral blood samples (about 45 ophthalmopathy, about 74 hyperthyroidism and roughly 17 progressor patients) is reported in the paper. Broad study findings and their caveats: In validation, the model predicted progression to ophthalmopathy a median of roughly 6.5 months before onset, with roughly 68% sensitivity and 72.22% specificity. Ophthalmopathy was separated from stable hyperthyroidism by a 13 V-J signature model, with around 88% sensitivity and roughly 84% specificity obtained in cross-validation and 80%/75% obtained in testing. Most expanded thyroid clonotypes (frequency above 0.001) were also found in blood, which suggests that blood repertoires may mirror thyroid immune responses. No statistical method was used to fix the sample size in advance, and group allocation was not hidden from the investigators.

A patient counted as having stable Graves' hyperthyroidism if no progression to ophthalmopathy occurred over 18 months of follow-up. Hyperthyroidism patients were newly diagnosed, with disease duration under 2 months, and aged 18 to 65 years. The study excluded patients with uncontrolled infections, other autoimmune diseases, pregnancy or lactation. Diagnoses were based on clinical symptoms, serum thyroxine and TRAb, thyroid ultrasound and orbital computed tomography. Ficoll-Paque density gradient centrifugation was used to isolate PBMCs from approximately 10 ml of fresh peripheral blood. Trizol reagent was used to extract total RNA, and RNA quality was then checked on an Agilent 2100 Bioanalyzer. Amplification of TCR beta CDR3 regions was carried out from RNA transcripts. A first-round RT-PCR of the TCR CDR3 used the HTBI primer set with the Qiagen OneStep RT-PCR kit. The libraries were constructed in a second round of multiplex PCR and then size-selected and purified. The libraries were sequenced on an Illumina HiSeq2000 using paired-end 100 bp reads. For the original study's pipeline: Raw data were processed with SOAPnuke, discarding reads with adapters, uncalled bases, mean Phred below 15, or no exact constant-primer or identifier match. High-quality paired reads were merged with COPE v1.2.5, and unique nucleotide sequences were defined as clonotypes. MiTCR v1.1 was used to align the clonotypes against IMGT TRBV, TRBD and TRBJ reference segments. The analysis included only V-J combinations with a frequency above 0.0001, which together covered approximately 99% of the repertoires. A TCS score was defined as the ratio of F50 (clonal expansion) to E x V (chaos), with BLOSUM62-based TCRdist applied between CDR3 peptides within each V-J. Welch's t-statistics and random forest reduced around 550 V-J features to 10 to 15, which were used in a naive Bayes classifier (R e1071). Thyroid-blood repertoire similarity was quantified with the Morisita-Horn index. TCRdb's own reprocessing of the public reads used fastp at Q25 and MiXCR and kept productive beta chains. For every CDR3 protein sequence, its rows merge into one entry that carries the most common genes and DNA. TCRdb, rather than the study authors, made the V and J calls. This sample has fewer than 110,000 distinct CDR3 sequences in its table, and around 50% of those were observed once. 26% of the sample belongs to the ten largest clones.

Of note for this clonotype: Its specific antigen is unknown. No much larger clone exists at a distance of one base, and base qualities are not known.

Compared with germline, V lacks 4 bases and J lacks 2 bases; bases without a gene match: 16. CDR1 and CDR2 are read off the germline V gene as SGDLS and YYNGEE. CDR3 length: 18 amino acids, cysteine to phenylalanine. The retained sequence is limited to the CDR3, 54 bases, with the frame set at the first base. This TCR was recovered from a man aged 35 to 55 with Graves' hyperthyroidism. The rearrangement joined TRBV9 to TRBJ1-1, with 8 bases in between that match TRBD1. Input material: blood. The DNA is TGTGCCAGCAGCCCGGACAGGGACCCCGCCAACGAAAACACTGAAGCTTTCTTT. Its amino acids are CASSPDRDPANENTEAFF.